The T cell receptor (beta chain) under discussion was sequenced for a study of T-cell reconstitution after alpha-beta-depleted transplantation in children. Unique molecular identifiers featured in how the TCRbeta library was prepared. TCRdb reprocessed the PCR reads via MiXCR and lists one record per CDR3 protein. The sample yields roughly 110,000 distinct CDR3 sequences, about a tenth seen once. The germline V gene has CDR1 SQVTM and CDR2 ANQGSEA. V was shortened by 1 base and J by 5 bases, with 14 bases between the two germline ends. CDR3 length: 14 residues. The starting material was PBMCs, obtained before TCRalphabeta/CD19-depleted stem cell transplant. The chain links TRBV29-1 to TRBJ2-5, with D tentatively TRBD2 (5 bases). This TCR came from a boy aged 2 to 10 with acute lymphoblastic leukemia, due to receive a stem cell transplant. CDR3 DNA: TGCAGCGTTGAAGCCCCCGGGAAGAGGGAGACCCAGTACTTC. It is translated as CSVEAPGKRETQYF.